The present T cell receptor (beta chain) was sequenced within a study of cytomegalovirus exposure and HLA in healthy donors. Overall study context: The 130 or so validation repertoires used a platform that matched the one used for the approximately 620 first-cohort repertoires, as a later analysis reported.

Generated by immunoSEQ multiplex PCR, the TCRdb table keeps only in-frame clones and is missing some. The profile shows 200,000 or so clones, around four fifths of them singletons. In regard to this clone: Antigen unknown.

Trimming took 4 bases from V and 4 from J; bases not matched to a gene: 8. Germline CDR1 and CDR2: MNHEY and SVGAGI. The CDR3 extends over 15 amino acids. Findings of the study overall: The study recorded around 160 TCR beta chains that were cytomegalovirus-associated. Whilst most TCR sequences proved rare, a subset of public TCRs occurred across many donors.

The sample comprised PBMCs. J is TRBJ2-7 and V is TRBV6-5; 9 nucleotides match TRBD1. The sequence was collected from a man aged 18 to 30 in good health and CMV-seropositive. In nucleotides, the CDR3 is TGTGCCAGCAGTTCTCCGGGACAGGGTAGATACGAGCAGTACTTC. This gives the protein CASSSPGQGRYEQYF.